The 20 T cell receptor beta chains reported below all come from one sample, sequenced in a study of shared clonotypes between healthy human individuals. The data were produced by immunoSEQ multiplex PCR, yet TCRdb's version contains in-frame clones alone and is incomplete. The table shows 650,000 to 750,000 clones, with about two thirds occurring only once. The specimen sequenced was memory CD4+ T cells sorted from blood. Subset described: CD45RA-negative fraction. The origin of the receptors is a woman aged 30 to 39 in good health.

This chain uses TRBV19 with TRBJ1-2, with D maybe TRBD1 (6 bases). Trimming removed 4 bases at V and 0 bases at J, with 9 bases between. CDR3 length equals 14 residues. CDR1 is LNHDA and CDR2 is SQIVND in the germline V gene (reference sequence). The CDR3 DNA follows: TGTGCCAGTAGTACCGGGGGCTCTAACTATGGCTACACCTTC. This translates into CASSTGGSNYGYTF.

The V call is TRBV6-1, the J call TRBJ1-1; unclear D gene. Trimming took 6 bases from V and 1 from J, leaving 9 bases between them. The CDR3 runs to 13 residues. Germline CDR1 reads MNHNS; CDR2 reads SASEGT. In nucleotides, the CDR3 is TGTGCCAGCAGAACACAGAAGAACACTGAAGCTTTCTTT. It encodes CASRTQKNTEAFF.

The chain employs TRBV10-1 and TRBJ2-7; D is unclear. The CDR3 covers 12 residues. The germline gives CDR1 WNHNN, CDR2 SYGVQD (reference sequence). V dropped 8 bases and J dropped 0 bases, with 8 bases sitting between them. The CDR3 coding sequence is TGCGCCAGCGGCCTGAGCTCCTACGAGCAGTACTTC. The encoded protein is CASGLSSYEQYF.

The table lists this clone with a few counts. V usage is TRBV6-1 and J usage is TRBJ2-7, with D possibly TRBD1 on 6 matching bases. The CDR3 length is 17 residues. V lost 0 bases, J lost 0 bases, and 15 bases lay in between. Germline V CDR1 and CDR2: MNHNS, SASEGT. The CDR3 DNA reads TGTGCCAGCAGTGAAGCCACGTGGGGACATCGCTCCTACGAGCAGTACTTC. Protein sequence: CASSEATWGHRSYEQYF.

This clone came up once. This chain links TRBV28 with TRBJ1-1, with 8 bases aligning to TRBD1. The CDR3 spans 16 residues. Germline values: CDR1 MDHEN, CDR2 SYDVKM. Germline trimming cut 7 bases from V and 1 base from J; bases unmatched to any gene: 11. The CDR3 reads CASISMHGTGNTEAFF. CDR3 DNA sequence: TGTGCCAGCATTAGCATGCACGGGACAGGGAACACTGAAGCTTTCTTT.

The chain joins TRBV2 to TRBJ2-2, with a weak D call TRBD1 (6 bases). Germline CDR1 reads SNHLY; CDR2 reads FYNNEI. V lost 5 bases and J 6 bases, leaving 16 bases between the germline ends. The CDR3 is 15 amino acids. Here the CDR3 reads CASSFIQGEAGELFF. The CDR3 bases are TGTGCCAGCAGTTTCATACAGGGAGAAGCCGGGGAGCTGTTTTTT.

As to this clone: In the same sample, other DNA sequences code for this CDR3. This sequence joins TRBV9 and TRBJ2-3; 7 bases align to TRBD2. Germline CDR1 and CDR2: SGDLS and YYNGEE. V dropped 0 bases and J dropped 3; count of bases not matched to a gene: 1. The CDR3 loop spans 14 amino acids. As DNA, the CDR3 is TGTGCCAGCAGCGTAGTTAGCGGGACAGATACGCAGTATTTT. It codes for CASSVVSGTDTQYF.

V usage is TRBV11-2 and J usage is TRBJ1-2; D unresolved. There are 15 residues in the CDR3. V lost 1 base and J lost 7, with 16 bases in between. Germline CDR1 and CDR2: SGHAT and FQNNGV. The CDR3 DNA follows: TGTGCCAGCAGCTTAGTGTCGCAGGAGTCCTTTGGCTACACCTTC. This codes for CASSLVSQESFGYTF.

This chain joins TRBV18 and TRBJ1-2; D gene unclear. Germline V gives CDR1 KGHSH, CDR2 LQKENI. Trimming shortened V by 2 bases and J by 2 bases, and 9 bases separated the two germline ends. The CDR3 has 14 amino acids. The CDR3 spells CASSPMGENYGYTF. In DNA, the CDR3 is TGTGCCAGCTCACCAATGGGAGAGAACTATGGCTACACCTTC. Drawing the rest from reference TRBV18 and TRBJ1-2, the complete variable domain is NAGVMQNPRHLVRRRGQEARLRCSPMKGHSHVYWYRQLPEEGLKFMVYLQKENIIDESGMPKERFSAEFPKEGPSILRIQQVVRGDSAAYFCASSPMGENYGYTFGSGTRLTVV.

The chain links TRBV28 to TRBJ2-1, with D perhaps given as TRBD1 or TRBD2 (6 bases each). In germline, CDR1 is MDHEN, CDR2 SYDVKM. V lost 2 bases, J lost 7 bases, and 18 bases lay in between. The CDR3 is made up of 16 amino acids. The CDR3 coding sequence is TGTGCCAGCAGTTTAGTCACGGGGGCAACCGGGAATGAGCAGTTCTTC. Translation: CASSLVTGATGNEQFF.

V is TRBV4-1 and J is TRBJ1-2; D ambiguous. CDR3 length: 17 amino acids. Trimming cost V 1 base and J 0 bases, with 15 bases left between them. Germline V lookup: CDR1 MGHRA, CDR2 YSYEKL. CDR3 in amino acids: CASSQVLDKSANYGYTF. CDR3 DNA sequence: TGCGCCAGCAGCCAAGTCCTTGACAAGTCAGCTAACTATGGCTACACCTTC.

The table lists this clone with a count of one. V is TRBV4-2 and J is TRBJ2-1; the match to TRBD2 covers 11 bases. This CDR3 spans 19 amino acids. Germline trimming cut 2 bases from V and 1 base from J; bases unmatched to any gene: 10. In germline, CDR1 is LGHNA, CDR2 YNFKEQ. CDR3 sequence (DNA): TGTGCCAGCAGCCAATACGTAGCGGGAGGGCCTGAGTCCTACAATGAGCAGTTCTTC. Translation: CASSQYVAGGPESYNEQFF.

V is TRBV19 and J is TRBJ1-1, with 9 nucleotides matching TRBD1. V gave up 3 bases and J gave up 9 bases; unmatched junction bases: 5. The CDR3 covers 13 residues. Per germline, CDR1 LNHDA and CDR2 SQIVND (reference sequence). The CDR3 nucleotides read TGTGCCAGTAGTATCACCGGGACAGGGAAAGCTTTCTTT. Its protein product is CASSITGTGKAFF.

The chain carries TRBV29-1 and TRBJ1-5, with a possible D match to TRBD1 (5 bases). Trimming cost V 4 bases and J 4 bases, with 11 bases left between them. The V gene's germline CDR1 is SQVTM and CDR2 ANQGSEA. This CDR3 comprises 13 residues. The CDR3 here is CSVGTGPNQPQHF. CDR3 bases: TGCAGCGTTGGAACAGGTCCTAATCAGCCCCAGCATTTT.

CDR3 bases: TGTGCCAGCTCACCGTTCTCAGGCGGACGGGATGCTTTCTTT. Translation gives CASSPFSGGRDAFF. This chain uses TRBV18 with TRBJ1-1; D remains unclear. Germline V gene sequence: CDR1 KGHSH, CDR2 LQKENI. CDR3 length: 14 residues. Trimming removed 3 bases at V and 11 bases at J, with 19 bases between.

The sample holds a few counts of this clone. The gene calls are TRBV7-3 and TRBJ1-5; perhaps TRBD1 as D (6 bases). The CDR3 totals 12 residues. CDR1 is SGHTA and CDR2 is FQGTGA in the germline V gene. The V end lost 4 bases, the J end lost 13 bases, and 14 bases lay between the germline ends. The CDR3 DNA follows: TGTGCCAGCAGCTCAGGGGACGGCCCTCAGCATTTT. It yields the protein CASSSGDGPQHF. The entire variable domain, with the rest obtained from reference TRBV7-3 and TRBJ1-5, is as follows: GAGVSQTPSNKVTEKGKYVELRCDPISGHTALYWYRQSLGQGPEFLIYFQGTGAADDSGLPNDRFFAVRPEGSVSTLKIQRTERGDSAVYLCASSSGDGPQHFGDGTRLSIL.

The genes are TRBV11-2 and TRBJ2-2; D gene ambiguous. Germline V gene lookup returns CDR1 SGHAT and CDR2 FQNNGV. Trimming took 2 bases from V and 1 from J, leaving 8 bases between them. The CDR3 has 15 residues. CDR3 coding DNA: TGTGCCAGCAGCTTATTCCAGATGAACACCGGGGAGCTGTTTTTT. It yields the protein CASSLFQMNTGELFF.

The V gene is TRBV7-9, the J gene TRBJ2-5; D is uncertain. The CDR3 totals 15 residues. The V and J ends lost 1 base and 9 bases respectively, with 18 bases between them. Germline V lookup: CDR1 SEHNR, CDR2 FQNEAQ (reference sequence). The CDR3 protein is CASSLGPDQEKAQYF. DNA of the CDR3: TGTGCCAGCAGCTTAGGACCGGATCAAGAGAAGGCCCAGTACTTC.

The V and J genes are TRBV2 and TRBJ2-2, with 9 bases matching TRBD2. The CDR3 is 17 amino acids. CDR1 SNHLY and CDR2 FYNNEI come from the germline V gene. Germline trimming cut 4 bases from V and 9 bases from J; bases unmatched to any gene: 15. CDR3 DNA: TGTGCCAGCAGTGGGGGGTTGACTAGCGGTAACACGTGGGAGCTGTTTTTT. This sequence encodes CASSGGLTSGNTWELFF.

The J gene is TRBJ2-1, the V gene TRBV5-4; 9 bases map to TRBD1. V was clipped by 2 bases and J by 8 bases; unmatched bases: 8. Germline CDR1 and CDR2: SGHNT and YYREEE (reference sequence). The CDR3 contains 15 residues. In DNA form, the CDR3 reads TGTGCCAGCAGCTTAACCGGGACAGGGTTCTATGAGCAGTTCTTC. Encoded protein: CASSLTGTGFYEQFF.